What follows are 20 T cell receptor beta chains derived from one specimen sequenced in a study of T-cell memory formation after mild COVID-19. TCRdb ran MiXCR on the 5' RACE reads and lists one entry per CDR3 protein. This sample carries 400,000 to 550,000 distinct CDR3 sequences, around a quarter of them seen once, and the ten largest clones take roughly an eighth. Sequencing was carried out using PBMCs or a T cell subset sorted from them (not recorded which). The receptors were sampled from an adult woman who had mild COVID-19 (a few samples of this study predate the infection). Cell type and time point are not known.

The rearrangement links TRBV20-1 to TRBJ2-7; D possibly matches TRBD1 or TRBD2 (5 bases each). This CDR3 region has 14 residues. Looked up from germline, CDR1 is DFQATT and CDR2 is SNEGSKA (reference sequence). Between the trimmed V and J ends, which lost 4 bases and 3 bases, there was a span of 16 bases. The CDR3 here is CSAKDGGPFYEQYF. In nucleotides, the CDR3 is TGCAGTGCTAAGGATGGGGGACCTTTCTACGAGCAGTACTTC.

This chain connects TRBV24-1 to TRBJ2-1; possibly TRBD2 for D (6 bases). Germline CDR1 and CDR2: KGHDR and SFDVKD. V lost 8 bases and J 6 bases, leaving 16 bases between the germline ends. The CDR3 is 14 residues long. The CDR3 sequence is CATKAGGNVNEQFF. The DNA of the CDR3 is TGTGCCACCAAGGCTGGCGGGAATGTCAATGAGCAGTTCTTC.

This rearrangement joins TRBV27 to TRBJ1-5, with TRBD1 matching over 8 bases. The V and J ends lost 5 bases and 6 bases, in that order; junction bases with no gene match: 15. Germline V CDR1 and CDR2: MNHEY, SMNVEV (reference sequence). CDR3 size: 17 residues. CDR3 DNA sequence: TGTGCCAGCAGTCCACCCCCCGGACAGGGCTGGGGTCAGCCCCAGCATTTT. Residues: CASSPPPGQGWGQPQHF.

V is TRBV5-5 and J is TRBJ2-3; D gene uncertain. Trimming shortened V by 4 bases and J by 6 bases, and 6 bases separated the two germline ends. Germline V gene data show CDR1 as SGHKS and CDR2 as YYEKEE (reference sequence). The CDR3 runs 11 residues. This CDR3 is CASSPWDTQYF. DNA for the CDR3: TGTGCCAGCAGCCCGTGGGATACGCAGTATTTT.

This clonotype showed up just a few times. In nucleotides, the CDR3 is TGTGCCAGCACCCGGGACAGAGGTTTCACAGATACGCAGTATTTT. Amino acid sequence: CASTRDRGFTDTQYF. This chain uses TRBV27 with TRBJ2-3, with 7 bases aligning to TRBD1. The CDR3 spans 15 residues. J gave up 2 bases and V 7 bases, and 9 bases lay outside the gene matches. Germline CDR1 and CDR2: MNHEY and SMNVEV (reference sequence).

The chain has TRBV21-1 and TRBJ2-3; whether TRBD1, the table's D call, matches the DNA was not checked. TRBV21-1 is annotated as a pseudogene. The length of the CDR3 is 16 residues. As DNA, the CDR3 is TGTGCCCGGACGAAGGTGTCCAACCAAAGCACAGATACGCAGTATTTT. Amino acids: CARTKVSNQSTDTQYF.

The chain links TRBV2 to TRBJ2-3, with unresolved D. Trimming took off 6 bases at V and 2 bases at J, with 15 bases between the two ends. Germline V gene lookup returns CDR1 SNHLY and CDR2 FYNNEI. The CDR3 runs 15 residues. CDR3 in DNA: TGTGCCAGCAGCCCCGGCCCAGGATTCACAGATACGCAGTATTTT. This codes for CASSPGPGFTDTQYF.

In this sample, this clonotype turned up a few times. The chain joins TRBV29-1 to TRBJ2-1; D gene unclear. The germline V gene has CDR1 SQVTM and CDR2 ANQGSEA. V was pared by 3 bases and J by 9 bases, with 15 bases between. The CDR3 length is 13 residues. As DNA, the CDR3 is TGCAGCGTTGACGCGCCCCTATCAGCTGAGCAGTTCTTC. Protein product: CSVDAPLSAEQFF.

The rearrangement joins TRBV3-1 to TRBJ2-3, with D perhaps matching TRBD2 (6 bases). Germline-derived CDR1 and CDR2 are LGHDT and YNNKEL (reference sequence). The CDR3 runs to 17 residues. The V and J ends lost 0 bases and 1 base respectively, with 14 bases between them. The CDR3 loop is CASSQDWGEMGTDTQYF. As DNA, the CDR3 is TGTGCCAGCAGCCAAGATTGGGGGGAGATGGGCACAGATACGCAGTATTTT.

The chain links TRBV15 to TRBJ1-1; D not resolved. The CDR3 is 11 residues long. CDR1 is LNHNV, CDR2 YYDKDF, per germline (reference sequence). Trimming stripped 8 bases from V and 1 base from J, with 5 bases between. CDR3 DNA sequence: TGTGCCACCGAAAGGAACACTGAAGCTTTCTTT. It yields the protein CATERNTEAFF.

The chain recombines TRBV6-2 or TRBV6-3 with TRBJ2-7; no clear D. Per germline, CDR1 MNHEY and CDR2 SVGEGT. The CDR3 length is 11 residues. With 7 bases removed from V and 5 bases from J, the gap between germline ends came to 9 bases. CDR3 amino acids: CASTSLDEQYF. CDR3 DNA: TGTGCCAGCACGAGTCTTGACGAGCAGTACTTC.

The sample holds many counts of this clonotype. This sequence joins TRBV7-2 and TRBJ2-1; 9 nucleotides match TRBD2. The CDR3 runs to 15 residues. Germline assignment: CDR1 SGHTA and CDR2 FQGNSA. V shed 5 bases, J shed 0 bases, and the junction held 2 bases outside the gene matches. DNA for the CDR3: TGTGCCAGCAGCGTTAGCGGGAGCTCCTACAATGAGCAGTTCTTC. Translating it yields CASSVSGSSYNEQFF.

This clonotype has just one count. J is TRBJ2-1 and V is TRBV11-3, with a tentative D call TRBD2 (6 bases). This CDR3 comprises 16 residues. Trimming cost V 5 bases and J 1 base, with 15 bases left between them. The germline V gene encodes CDR1 SGHNT and CDR2 YENEEA. Written as DNA, the CDR3 is TGTGCCAGCAGCCCCCTCGGGAGTAGGTCCTACAATGAGCAGTTCTTC. Its protein is CASSPLGSRSYNEQFF. Full variable domain (remainder filled in from reference TRBV11-3 and TRBJ2-1): EAGVVQSPRYKIIEKKQPVAFWCNPISGHNTLYWYLQNLGQGPELLIRYENEEAVDDSQLPKDRFSAERLKGVDSTLKIQPAELGDSAVYLCASSPLGSRSYNEQFFGPGTRLTVL.

J is TRBJ2-3 and V is TRBV12-3 or TRBV12-4; D could derive from TRBD1 or TRBD2 (5 bases each). This CDR3 has 15 residues. Trimming left V 5 bases short and J 4 bases short, with 16 bases between. The CDR3 loop reads CASSPEGLGSDTQYF. CDR3 bases: TGTGCCAGCAGTCCTGAGGGGTTGGGGTCAGATACGCAGTATTTT.

There are many counts of this clonotype. V usage is TRBV19 and J usage is TRBJ2-7; 7 nucleotides agree with TRBD1. The V gene end was trimmed by 3 bases and the J gene end by 3 bases; junction bases not matched to a gene: 5. Germline CDR1 LNHDA, CDR2 SQIVND (reference sequence). This CDR3 region has 14 residues. The CDR3 nucleotides are TGTGCCAGTAGTATCCAGGGGGAGAGCTACGAGCAGTACTTC. Its protein product is CASSIQGESYEQYF.

The chain has TRBV19 and TRBJ1-1; D gene uncertain. The CDR3 runs to 13 residues. Trimming left V 3 bases short and J 1 base short, with 6 bases between. CDR1 and CDR2 (germline): LNHDA, SQIVND (reference sequence). CDR3 sequence: CASSMSGNTEAFF. CDR3 DNA: TGTGCCAGTAGTATGTCGGGGAACACTGAAGCTTTCTTT.

This clonotype was counted only a few times. The CDR3 loop reads CASSLSGASWGDTQYF. The CDR3, as DNA: TGTGCCAGCAGCTTGTCTGGTGCCTCTTGGGGGGATACGCAGTATTTT. The gene calls are TRBV5-5 and TRBJ2-3, with D tentatively TRBD1 or TRBD2 (5 bases each). The CDR3 sequence is 16 residues long. Trimming shortened V by 1 base and J by 6 bases, and 18 bases separated the two germline ends. Germline loops: CDR1 SGHKS, CDR2 YYEKEE (reference sequence).

The chain recombines TRBV25-1 with TRBJ1-3; D gene unclear. Per germline, CDR1 MGHDK and CDR2 SYGVNS. This CDR3 is 12 amino acids long. V gave up 3 bases and J gave up 5 bases, with 5 bases separating them. This CDR3 reads CASSETRNTIYF. CDR3 sequence (DNA): TGTGCCAGCAGTGAGACGAGAAACACCATATATTTT.

This clonotype was observed a single time. The V and J genes are TRBV4-1 and TRBJ2-7, with a tentative D call TRBD1 (5 bases). This CDR3 region has 14 residues. Germline CDR1 reads MGHRA; CDR2 reads YSYEKL. The germline V and J ends were trimmed by 4 bases and 4 bases, with 14 bases remaining between them. CDR3 sequence reads: CASSLGQGKYEQYF. DNA for the CDR3: TGCGCCAGCAGCCTTGGTCAGGGAAAGTACGAGCAGTACTTC.

The genes are TRBV3-1 and TRBJ2-7; the match to TRBD2 covers 11 bases. Germline trimming cut 4 bases from V and 2 bases from J; bases unmatched to any gene: 1. The CDR3 length is 14 residues. Germline V CDR1 and CDR2: LGHDT, YNNKEL (reference sequence). As DNA, the CDR3 is TGTGCCAGCAGCCGTAGCGGGGGGGCCTACGAGCAGTACTTC. Protein sequence: CASSRSGGAYEQYF.